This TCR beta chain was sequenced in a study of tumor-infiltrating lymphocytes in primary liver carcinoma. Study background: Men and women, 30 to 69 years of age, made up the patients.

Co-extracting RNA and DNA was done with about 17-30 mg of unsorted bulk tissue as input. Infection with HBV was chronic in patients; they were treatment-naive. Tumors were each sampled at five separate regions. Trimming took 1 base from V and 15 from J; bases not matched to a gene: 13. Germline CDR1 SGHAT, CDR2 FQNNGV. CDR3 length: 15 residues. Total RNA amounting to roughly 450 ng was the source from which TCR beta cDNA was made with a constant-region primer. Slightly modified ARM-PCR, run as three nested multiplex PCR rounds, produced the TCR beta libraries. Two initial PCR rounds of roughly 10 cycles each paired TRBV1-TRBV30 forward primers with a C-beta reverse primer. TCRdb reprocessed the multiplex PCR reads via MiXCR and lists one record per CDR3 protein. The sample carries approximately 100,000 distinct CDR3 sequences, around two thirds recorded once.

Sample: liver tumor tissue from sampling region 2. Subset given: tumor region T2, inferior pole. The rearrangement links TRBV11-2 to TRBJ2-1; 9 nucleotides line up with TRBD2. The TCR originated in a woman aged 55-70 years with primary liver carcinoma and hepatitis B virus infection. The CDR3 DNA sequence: TGTGCCAGCAGCTTAGTGGGCGGGAGGGAAAATGGGCTGTTCTTC. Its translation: CASSLVGGRENGLFF.